The rows below give T cell receptor beta chains drawn from one sample of a study of CD8+CD57+ T cells in acquired aplastic anemia. One entry per CDR3 protein, called by TCRdb with MiXCR from the reads. The sample holds 150,000 to 200,000 distinct CDR3 sequences, roughly 48% seen once. The sequencing input was sorted CD4+, CD8+, or CD8+CD57+ T cells (not recorded which) from PBMCs. The source of these receptors is a human donor with aplastic anemia. Each CDR3 is given with its conserved first and last residue. D genes are given only for firm matches. The size of a clone is reported for some rows only, either as once, few or many, or as a class for expanded clones.

CDR3aa: CASSSFWTGRGGNSPLHF; CDR3nt: TGTGCCAGCAGTTCATTCTGGACGGGGAGGGGCGGTAATTCACCCCTCCACTTT; j_gene: TRBJ1-6; v_gene: TRBV27; abundance: many; d_gene: .
CDR3aa: CSASSVRYGNQPQHF; CDR3nt: TGCAGTGCTAGTTCGGTCAGGTACGGCAATCAGCCCCAGCATTTT; j_gene: TRBJ1-5; v_gene: TRBV20-1; abundance: .; d_gene: .
CDR3aa: CSVVGQGHYEQYF; CDR3nt: TGCAGCGTTGTGGGCCAGGGGCACTACGAGCAGTACTTC; j_gene: TRBJ2-7; v_gene: TRBV29-1; abundance: many; d_gene: .
CDR3aa: CASSSPRDRETQYF; CDR3nt: TGTGCCAGCAGCTCCCCAAGGGACCGGGAGACCCAGTACTTC; j_gene: TRBJ2-5; v_gene: TRBV7-9; abundance: .; d_gene: .
CDR3aa: CASSRTGVNTGELFF; CDR3nt: TGTGCCAGCAGCAGGACAGGGGTGAACACCGGGGAGCTGTTTTTT; j_gene: TRBJ2-2; v_gene: TRBV5-6; abundance: .; d_gene: TRBD1
CDR3aa: CASRPGQDSYEQYF; CDR3nt: TGTGCCAGCAGGCCCGGACAGGACTCCTACGAGCAGTACTTC; j_gene: TRBJ2-7; v_gene: TRBV6-1; abundance: .; d_gene: TRBD1
CDR3aa: CASSSDGGSSNQPQHF; CDR3nt: TGTGCCAGCAGCTCGGACGGCGGTAGCAGCAATCAGCCCCAGCATTTT; j_gene: TRBJ1-5; v_gene: TRBV7-3; abundance: many; d_gene: .
CDR3aa: CAISESGANVLTF; CDR3nt: TGTGCCATCAGTGAGTCCGGGGCCAACGTCCTGACTTTC; j_gene: TRBJ2-6; v_gene: TRBV10-3; abundance: once; d_gene: .
CDR3aa: CASRNAGVAKNIQYF; CDR3nt: TGTGCCAGTAGGAACGCGGGGGTAGCCAAAAACATTCAGTACTTC; j_gene: TRBJ2-4; v_gene: TRBV19; abundance: many; d_gene: TRBD2
CDR3aa: CASSSPSAPFF; CDR3nt: TGTGCCAGCAGTTCTCCGTCAGCACCTTTCTTT; j_gene: TRBJ1-1; v_gene: TRBV12-3/TRBV12-4; abundance: many; d_gene: .
CDR3aa: CASSEWAGTGASSGDTQYF; CDR3nt: TGTGCCAGCAGTGAATGGGCAGGGACAGGGGCCTCTTCGGGAGATACGCAGTATTTT; j_gene: TRBJ2-3; v_gene: TRBV25-1; abundance: .; d_gene: TRBD1
CDR3aa: CASSFGGRRAGELFF; CDR3nt: TGTGCCAGCAGCTTTGGGGGCCGGCGAGCCGGGGAGCTGTTTTTT; j_gene: TRBJ2-2; v_gene: TRBV5-8; abundance: many; d_gene: .
CDR3aa: CASSWGRGTEAFF; CDR3nt: TGTGCCAGCAGTTGGGGGCGCGGCACTGAAGCTTTCTTT; j_gene: TRBJ1-1; v_gene: TRBV6-5; abundance: many; d_gene: .
CDR3aa: CASSPGLSYEKLFF; CDR3nt: TGTGCCAGCAGTCCGGGACTGAGTTATGAAAAACTGTTTTTT; j_gene: TRBJ1-4; v_gene: TRBV6-1; abundance: few; d_gene: .
CDR3aa: CASSIEGRGVAANEQFF; CDR3nt: TGTGCCAGTAGTATAGAGGGACGGGGGGTAGCTGCCAATGAGCAGTTCTTC; j_gene: TRBJ2-1; v_gene: TRBV19; abundance: many; d_gene: TRBD2
CDR3aa: CATSDGSGPLDYGYTF; CDR3nt: TGTGCCACCAGTGATGGCTCCGGACCTCTTGACTATGGCTACACCTTC; j_gene: TRBJ1-2; v_gene: TRBV24-1; abundance: .; d_gene: .
CDR3aa: CSVDDRGDEQFF; CDR3nt: TGCAGCGTTGACGACAGGGGAGATGAGCAGTTCTTC; j_gene: TRBJ2-1; v_gene: TRBV29-1; abundance: .; d_gene: TRBD1
CDR3aa: CASSRTGSHNEQFF; CDR3nt: TGTGCCAGTAGCCGGACAGGGAGCCACAATGAGCAGTTCTTC; j_gene: TRBJ2-1; v_gene: TRBV19; abundance: .; d_gene: TRBD1
CDR3aa: CATSSPQGYEQYF; CDR3nt: TGTGCCACCAGCAGCCCACAGGGCTACGAGCAGTACTTC; j_gene: TRBJ2-7; v_gene: TRBV15; abundance: .; d_gene: .
CDR3aa: CASSSQGATDTQYF; CDR3nt: TGTGCCAGTAGCTCACAGGGGGCTACAGATACGCAGTATTTT; j_gene: TRBJ2-3; v_gene: TRBV19; abundance: .; d_gene: TRBD1
CDR3aa: CASSRTGAQPQHF; CDR3nt: TGTGCCAGCAGTCGTACAGGGGCTCAGCCCCAGCATTTT; j_gene: TRBJ1-5; v_gene: TRBV12-3/TRBV12-4; abundance: many; d_gene: TRBD1
CDR3aa: CAISEFGQGAGYTF; CDR3nt: TGTGCCATCAGTGAGTTTGGACAGGGTGCTGGCTACACCTTC; j_gene: TRBJ1-2; v_gene: TRBV10-3; abundance: .; d_gene: TRBD1
CDR3aa: CASSLDGNQPQHF; CDR3nt: TGTGCCAGCAGCTTAGACGGAAATCAGCCCCAGCATTTT; j_gene: TRBJ1-5; v_gene: TRBV7-9; abundance: many; d_gene: .
CDR3aa: CASSGRDRGTDTQYF; CDR3nt: TGTGCCAGCAGTGGGCGGGACAGGGGCACAGATACGCAGTATTTT; j_gene: TRBJ2-3; v_gene: TRBV6-1; abundance: many; d_gene: TRBD1
CDR3aa: CASSWGGTEAFF; CDR3nt: TGTGCCAGCAGCTGGGGTGGGACTGAAGCTTTCTTT; j_gene: TRBJ1-1; v_gene: TRBV5-4; abundance: many; d_gene: .
CDR3aa: CASTRGETQYF; CDR3nt: TGTGCCAGCACCCGAGGGGAGACCCAGTACTTC; j_gene: TRBJ2-5; v_gene: TRBV6-5; abundance: many; d_gene: .
CDR3aa: CASSLRHNEKLFF; CDR3nt: TGTGCCAGCAGCTTACGCCACAATGAAAAACTGTTTTTT; j_gene: TRBJ1-4; v_gene: TRBV7-6; abundance: .; d_gene: .
CDR3aa: CAISGKAGGHPETQYF; CDR3nt: TGTGCCATCAGTGGGAAAGCGGGGGGGCATCCAGAGACCCAGTACTTC; j_gene: TRBJ2-5; v_gene: TRBV10-3; abundance: few; d_gene: TRBD2
CDR3aa: CASTPSTGLNYGYTF; CDR3nt: TGTGCCAGCACCCCCTCGACAGGGCTTAACTATGGCTACACCTTC; j_gene: TRBJ1-2; v_gene: TRBV2; abundance: .; d_gene: TRBD1
CDR3aa: CATSDRRQGAQPQHF; CDR3nt: TGTGCCACCAGTGATCGTAGACAGGGTGCTCAGCCCCAGCATTTT; j_gene: TRBJ1-5; v_gene: TRBV24-1; abundance: .; d_gene: TRBD1
CDR3aa: CAIRDTGELFF; CDR3nt: TGTGCCATCAGGGATACCGGGGAGCTGTTTTTT; j_gene: TRBJ2-2; v_gene: TRBV10-3; abundance: .; d_gene: .
CDR3aa: CASSFPGQITEAFF; CDR3nt: TGTGCCAGCAGCTTTCCCGGACAGATTACTGAAGCTTTCTTT; j_gene: TRBJ1-1; v_gene: TRBV7-8; abundance: many; d_gene: .
CDR3aa: CSLASAGSTDTQYF; CDR3nt: TGCAGCTTAGCCAGTGCTGGGAGCACAGATACGCAGTATTTT; j_gene: TRBJ2-3; v_gene: TRBV29-1; abundance: once; d_gene: .
CDR3aa: CASSERDEQFF; CDR3nt: TGTGCCAGCAGTGAACGCGATGAGCAGTTCTTC; j_gene: TRBJ2-1; v_gene: TRBV6-1; abundance: .; d_gene: .
CDR3aa: CSARVSEGFRSDTQYF; CDR3nt: TGCAGTGCTAGAGTTTCGGAGGGGTTCAGGTCAGATACGCAGTATTTT; j_gene: TRBJ2-3; v_gene: TRBV20-1; abundance: many; d_gene: .
CDR3aa: CASSYVGDQPQHF; CDR3nt: TGTGCCAGCAGTTACGTAGGGGATCAGCCCCAGCATTTT; j_gene: TRBJ1-5; v_gene: TRBV6-2/TRBV6-3; abundance: few; d_gene: .
CDR3aa: CATSADQGARVYGYTF; CDR3nt: TGTGCCACCAGCGCAGATCAGGGGGCGCGTGTCTATGGCTACACCTTC; j_gene: TRBJ1-2; v_gene: TRBV15; abundance: .; d_gene: TRBD1
CDR3aa: CASRKDRGEETQYF; CDR3nt: TGTGCCAGCAGAAAAGACAGGGGAGAGGAGACCCAGTACTTC; j_gene: TRBJ2-5; v_gene: TRBV7-6; abundance: many; d_gene: TRBD1
CDR3aa: CASSPGQGTEAFF; CDR3nt: TGTGCCAGCAGCCCAGGACAGGGAACTGAAGCTTTCTTT; j_gene: TRBJ1-1; v_gene: TRBV7-3; abundance: .; d_gene: TRBD1
CDR3aa: CASSYTRTPGGAQYF; CDR3nt: TGTGCCAGCAGTTACACGAGGACCCCGGGGGGGGCCCAGTACTTC; j_gene: TRBJ2-5; v_gene: TRBV6-5; abundance: .; d_gene: TRBD2
CDR3aa: CAIGEGWDIQYF; CDR3nt: TGTGCCATCGGGGAGGGATGGGACATTCAGTACTTC; j_gene: TRBJ2-4; v_gene: TRBV10-3; abundance: .; d_gene: TRBD2
CDR3aa: CASSEQGGGYTF; CDR3nt: TGTGCCAGCAGTGAACAGGGAGGAGGCTACACCTTC; j_gene: TRBJ1-2; v_gene: TRBV2; abundance: medium-sized; d_gene: .
CDR3aa: CASSLLEETQYF; CDR3nt: TGTGCCAGCAGCTTATTGGAAGAGACCCAGTACTTC; j_gene: TRBJ2-5; v_gene: TRBV7-8; abundance: .; d_gene: .
CDR3aa: CASSLGRLPDTQYF; CDR3nt: TGTGCCAGCAGCTTAGGAAGGCTCCCAGATACGCAGTATTTT; j_gene: TRBJ2-3; v_gene: TRBV7-8; abundance: .; d_gene: .
CDR3aa: CSAAGADRRDGYTF; CDR3nt: TGCAGTGCAGCGGGAGCGGATCGGCGGGATGGCTACACCTTC; j_gene: TRBJ1-2; v_gene: TRBV20-1; abundance: .; d_gene: .
CDR3aa: CATSRDGAGTYEQYF; CDR3nt: TGTGCCACCAGCAGAGATGGAGCGGGGACCTACGAGCAGTACTTC; j_gene: TRBJ2-7; v_gene: TRBV15; abundance: few; d_gene: TRBD2
CDR3aa: CTTSGDGVESTDTQYF; CDR3nt: TGTACCACCAGCGGAGATGGGGTAGAAAGCACAGATACGCAGTATTTT; j_gene: TRBJ2-3; v_gene: TRBV15; abundance: .; d_gene: .
CDR3aa: CAISDIGQGQYNEQFF; CDR3nt: TGTGCCATCAGTGATATTGGACAGGGTCAATACAATGAGCAGTTCTTC; j_gene: TRBJ2-1; v_gene: TRBV10-3; abundance: .; d_gene: TRBD1
CDR3aa: CASSLLSVDDKQYF; CDR3nt: TGTGCCAGCAGCCTGTTGTCAGTAGACGACAAGCAGTACTTC; j_gene: TRBJ2-7; v_gene: TRBV14; abundance: .; d_gene: .